These 5 T cell receptor beta chains came from one sample sequenced in a study of post-analysis software for immune sequencing data (dated by TCRdb to about 2015). General findings and caveats noted by the study authors: Significantly higher frequencies in patients than in controls were found for roughly 5 TRBV segments, including TRBV5-6, TRBV5-1 and TRBV20-1.

These receptors are not linked to any known antigen. The method behind the library was PCR. The sequencer was an Illumina HiSeq 2500. To reduce PCR and sequencing biases, unique molecular identifiers were incorporated into the TCR beta cDNA libraries. The public reads were quality trimmed at Q25 with fastp and then assembled into clones with MiXCR by TCRdb, keeping productive beta chains. All rows with the same CDR3 protein become a single entry with the most common DNA and genes. The sample table contains around 770,000 distinct CDR3 sequences; only one count was recorded for roughly 46% of them. The ten largest clones add up to over 4.5% of the sample. Input material: blood. These TCRs come from a girl under 18 with multiple sclerosis.

The J gene is TRBJ2-3, the V gene TRBV20-1, with 10 nucleotides matching TRBD2. The trim removed 6 bases at V and 2 bases at J, leaving 17 bases unmatched. Germline CDR1 and CDR2: DFQATT and SNEGSKA (reference sequence). The CDR3 loop spans 18 amino acids. The CDR3 nucleotides read TGCAGTGCCCTCTCTGGCCTAGCGGGAGCGCGCTACACAGATACGCAGTATTTT. Its protein is CSALSGLAGARYTDTQYF.

This chain connects TRBV2 to TRBJ2-1; the match to TRBD2 covers 10 bases. V lost 5 bases, J lost 7 bases, and 8 bases stayed unmatched. The CDR3 is 15 amino acids. Germline CDR1 and CDR2: SNHLY and FYNNEI. CDR3 amino acids: CASSRLAGSGNEQFF. CDR3 sequence (DNA): TGTGCCAGCAGTCGACTAGCGGGTTCGGGGAATGAGCAGTTCTTC. Full variable domain (remainder filled in from reference TRBV2 and TRBJ2-1): EPEVTQTPSHQVTQMGQEVILRCVPISNHLYFYWYRQILGQKVEFLVSFYNNEISEKSEIFDDQFSVERPDGSNFTLKIRSTKLEDSAMYFCASSRLAGSGNEQFFGPGTRLTVL.

This chain joins TRBV5-1 and TRBJ2-1; D is possibly TRBD1 (5 bases). The CDR3 is 15 residues long. The V end was cut by 4 bases, the J end by 0 bases, with 11 bases between. Germline V gene data show CDR1 as SGHRS and CDR2 as YFSETQ. This chain's CDR3 is CASSPDIDSYNEQFF. CDR3 nucleotides: TGCGCCAGCAGCCCGGACATCGACTCCTACAATGAGCAGTTCTTC.

V usage is TRBV27 and J usage is TRBJ2-3; 12 nucleotides match TRBD2. The V segment lost 3 bases and the J segment 0 bases; nucleotides outside the gene matches: 4. Germline lookup yields CDR1 MNHEY and CDR2 SMNVEV (reference sequence). The CDR3 runs to 17 residues. CDR3 coding DNA: TGTGCCAGCAGTTTGCTACTAGCGGGAGGAAGCACAGATACGCAGTATTTT. It specifies CASSLLLAGGSTDTQYF.

This clonotype was detected only a few times. The junction shows a germline mismatch at one end, possibly a read error. The chain recombines TRBV3-1 with TRBJ2-7; the D gene could be TRBD1 or TRBD2 (5 bases each). The germline V gene has CDR1 LGHDT and CDR2 YNNKEL (reference sequence). The CDR3 totals 16 residues. CDR3 protein: CAGSQLPGPPSYEQYF. As DNA, the CDR3 is TGTGCCGGCAGCCAGCTACCGGGACCGCCTAGCTACGAGCAGTACTTC.